The rows below give T cell receptor beta chains drawn from one sample of a study of T cell responses to AZD1222 COVID-19 vaccine. Assay used: immunoSEQ multiplex PCR; TCRdb lists only in-frame clones, some missing. The sample consists of roughly 160,000 clones, 90% to 95% of them appearing once. Sequencing was performed on peripheral blood, taken 28 days after the second AZD1222 dose. These receptor sequences come from an adult who received the AZD1222 COVID-19 vaccine. CDR3s include the opening cysteine and the closing phenylalanine or tryptophan. The D gene is left open where the match is weak. Expanded clones are given a class, and other clones once, few, many or no size at all.

cdr3_aa	cdr3_nt	d_call	cdr3_length	v_call	j_call	clone_size
CASSPTRSNEQFF	TGTGCCAGCAGCCCGACCCGGAGCAATGAGCAGTTCTTC	.	13	TRBV5-5	TRBJ2-1	.
CATSKESNTEAFF	TGTGCCACCTCCAAAGAGTCGAACACTGAAGCTTTCTTT	.	13	TRBV15	TRBJ1-1	.
CAWSVGGARYTEAFF	TGTGCCTGGAGTGTAGGGGGGGCGCGATACACTGAAGCTTTCTTT	.	15	TRBV30	TRBJ1-1	.
CASSFAVSRYGYTF	TGTGCCAGCAGTTTCGCGGTTTCTAGGTATGGCTACACCTTC	.	14	TRBV28	TRBJ1-2	.
CASSQELGQGLHGYTF	TGCGCCAGCAGCCAAGAATTAGGGCAGGGTCTCCATGGCTACACCTTC	.	16	TRBV4-1	TRBJ1-2	.
CASSLRGQGSQPQHF	TGTGCCAGTAGTCTCCGGGGACAGGGGAGTCAGCCCCAGCATTTT	TRBD1	15	TRBV19	TRBJ1-5	.
CASSYSQGAKYTEAFF	TGTGCCAGCAGTTACTCCCAGGGGGCGAAGTACACTGAAGCTTTCTTT	TRBD1	16	TRBV6-5	TRBJ1-1	.
CSVALTGREAFF	TGCAGCGTTGCTTTGACAGGGCGGGAAGCTTTCTTT	TRBD1	12	TRBV29-1	TRBJ1-1	.
CASSPGLGGEAFF	TGTGCCAGCAGTCCCGGCTTGGGGGGTGAAGCTTTCTTT	.	13	TRBV27	TRBJ1-1	.
CASSLGDTQYF	TGCGCCAGCAGCTTGGGCGATACGCAGTATTTT	.	11	TRBV5-1	TRBJ2-3	.
CASSSAHPQETQYF	TGTGCCAGCAGTTCTGCCCACCCCCAAGAGACCCAGTACTTC	.	14	TRBV5-4	TRBJ2-5	.
CASSKNRYEQYF	TGTGCCAGTAGTAAAAACCGTTACGAGCAGTACTTC	.	12	TRBV19	TRBJ2-7	.
CASSQVGQGFDGYTF	TGTGCCAGCAGCCAAGTCGGACAGGGGTTTGATGGCTACACCTTC	TRBD1	15	TRBV4-2	TRBJ1-2	once
CAIRPPSGNTIYF	TGTGCCATCAGGCCCCCCTCTGGAAACACCATATATTTT	.	13	TRBV10-3	TRBJ1-3	many
CASSRTVNTEAFF	TGTGCCAGCAGTCGGACCGTGAACACTGAAGCTTTCTTT	.	13	TRBV6-5	TRBJ1-1	.
CASSPVAGGRADTQYF	TGCGCCAGCAGCCCAGTAGCGGGGGGGAGGGCAGATACGCAGTATTTT	TRBD2	16	TRBV4-1	TRBJ2-3	.
CASKGGTGGTYEQYF	TGTGCCAGCAAGGGAGGGACAGGGGGCACCTACGAGCAGTACTTC	TRBD1	15	TRBV6-5	TRBJ2-7	.
CASSISFIGGEDTEAFF	TGTGCCAGTAGTATCAGTTTTATTGGGGGGGAGGACACTGAAGCTTTCTTT	.	17	TRBV19	TRBJ1-1	.